The rows below give T cell receptor delta chains drawn from one sample of a study of human gamma delta and Vdelta1 T cells. TCRdb reran clone calling via CATT on the PCR reads. This sample carries approximately 1,400 delta-chain clones, about 42% of them seen once, and the ten largest clones take about 4.8%. The sample consisted of Vdelta1 gamma-delta T cells from blood. The receptors come from a human donor in good health. Both conserved end residues are part of each CDR3. Each record gives: clone size, D gene, J gene, V gene, CDR3 protein, CDR3 DNA. D genes are given only for firm matches. The size field is filled for only some rows; it gives once, few, many or a size class.

medium-sized	NA	TRDJ1	TRDV1	CALGVLVSTRTGKGRNTDKLIF	TGTGCTCTTGGGGTCCTCGTTTCTACTAGGACGGGAAAGGGTCGGAACACCGATAAACTCATCTTT
medium-sized	TRDD3	TRDJ1	TRDV1	CALGEGSYGYWGTPHLRTDKLIF	TGTGCTCTTGGGGAAGGCTCCTACGGGTACTGGGGGACCCCCCACTTGAGGACCGATAAACTCATCTTT
large	NA	TRDJ2	TRDV1	CALGEPAFPYVLGIRKGLTAQLFF	TGTGCTCTTGGGGAACCCGCCTTCCCGTACGTACTGGGGATTAGAAAGGGGTTGACAGCACAACTCTTCTTT
few	NA	TRDJ1	TRDV1	CALGIRPFPLPTDKLIF	TGTGCTCTTGGGATTCGCCCGTTTCCTCTTCCAACCGATAAACTCATCTTT
few	TRDD3	TRDJ3	TRDV1	CALGEWGRSGGWFSWLTGGLYSWDTRQMFF	TGTGCTCTTGGGGAATGGGGTCGATCGGGAGGGTGGTTCTCGTGGCTTACTGGGGGACTCTACTCCTGGGACACCCGACAGATGTTTTTC
medium-sized	TRDD3	TRDJ1	TRDV1	CALGSNLLGDRYTDKLIF	TGTGCTCTTGGGTCTAACCTCCTGGGGGATAGGTACACCGATAAACTCATCTTT
large	NA	TRDJ2	TRDV1	CALGKRQWRPPPAQLFF	TGTGCTCTTGGGAAGCGACAATGGCGACCCCCTCCAGCACAACTCTTCTTT
medium-sized	TRDD3	TRDJ1	TRDV1	CALGELWPRALGDKLDTDKLIF	TGTGCTCTTGGGGAACTCTGGCCTAGAGCACTGGGGGATAAACTCGACACCGATAAACTCATCTTT
large	TRDD3	TRDJ1	TRDV1	CALGERGGGICVSPFAYTDKLIF	TGTGCTCTTGGGGAACGAGGCGGGGGGATCTGTGTGTCCCCCTTTGCTTACACCGATAAACTCATCTTT
large	TRDD3	TRDJ1	TRDV1	CALGEDSHLLRTAEVLGDTCTDKLIF	TGTGCTCTTGGGGAAGATTCCCACCTCCTACGCACGGCTGAGGTACTGGGGGATACCTGCACCGATAAACTCATCTTT
medium-sized	NA	TRDJ1	TRDV1	CALGEVFPYLRGDLYTDKLIF	TGTGCTCTTGGGGAGGTCTTCCCGTACCTCCGGGGTGACCTCTACACCGATAAACTCATCTTT
few	TRDD3	TRDJ1	TRDV1	CALRTGGFRNTDKLIF	TGTGCTCTCCGTACTGGGGGATTTCGGAACACCGATAAACTCATCTTT
NA	TRDD3	TRDJ1	TRDV1	CALGELGPKGDTLTDKLIF	TGTGCTCTTGGGGAACTAGGCCCGAAGGGGGATACGCTAACCGATAAACTCATCTTT
large	TRDD3	TRDJ1	TRDV1	CALGDSILGEDHKLIF	TGTGCTCTTGGGGACTCCATCTTGGGGGAGGACCATAAACTCATCTTT
few	TRDD3	TRDJ1	TRDV1	CALGSESTGGGGKLIF	TGTGCTCTTGGGTCAGAATCTACTGGGGGAGGTGGTAAACTCATCTTT
medium-sized	TRDD3	TRDJ1	TRDV1	CALGELEHSYRQYWGIRFTSDKLIF	TGTGCTCTTGGGGAACTAGAACATTCCTACCGACAGTACTGGGGGATACGCTTCACTTCCGATAAACTCATCTTT
NA	NA	TRDJ3	TRDV1	CALGELETSWDTRQMFF	TGTGCTCTTGGGGAACTGGAAACCTCCTGGGACACCCGACAGATGTTTTTC
medium-sized	TRDD3	TRDJ1	TRDV1	CALGELFPCNILGDTPTDKLIF	TGTGCTCTTGGGGAACTATTTCCCTGTAATATACTGGGGGATACACCCACCGATAAACTCATCTTT
medium-sized	NA	TRDJ3	TRDV1	CALGDLTEGGTWDTRQMFF	TGTGCTCTTGGGGATCTAACCGAAGGAGGGACCTGGGACACCCGACAGATGTTTTTC
few	TRDD3	TRDJ1	TRDV1	CALGEPPPPYWGIGDKLIF	TGTGCTCTTGGGGAACCCCCTCCTCCGTACTGGGGGATAGGCGATAAACTCATCTTT
large	TRDD3	TRDJ1	TRDV1	CALGELSDLSWGIMYTDKLIF	TGTGCTCTTGGGGAACTATCGGACCTCTCCTGGGGGATCATGTACACCGATAAACTCATCTTT
few	NA	TRDJ1	TRDV1	CALGGSFRGLEGPRLIF	TGTGCTCTTGGGGGTTCCTTTAGGGGCCTCGAGGGGCCCAGACTCATCTTT
medium-sized	TRDD3	TRDJ2	TRDV1	CALGAKDLFLVLTGGALTAQLFF	TGTGCTCTTGGGGCCAAGGACCTTTTCCTTGTGTTAACTGGGGGAGCTTTGACAGCACAACTCTTCTTT
medium-sized	NA	TRDJ1	TRDV1	CALGELSLGPTRRVQVGAKLIF	TGTGCTCTTGGGGAACTGAGTTTAGGTCCTACGAGGAGAGTACAGGTGGGGGCTAAACTCATCTTT
NA	NA	TRDJ3	TRDV1	CALGADLGGYATTHSSWDTRQMFF	TGTGCTCTTGGGGCCGATTTGGGGGGCTATGCGACAACGCATAGCTCCTGGGACACCCGACAGATGTTTTTC
large	TRDD3	TRDJ1	TRDV1	CALGANFGTWGIWPDKLIF	TGTGCTCTTGGGGCCAACTTCGGTACCTGGGGGATATGGCCCGATAAACTCATCTTT
NA	TRDD3	TRDJ2	TRDV1	CALGEFDDWGIPGLTAQLFF	TGTGCTCTTGGGGAGTTCGATGACTGGGGGATACCCGGTCTGACAGCACAACTCTTCTTT